Reported below is one T cell receptor beta chain. Its antigen is still unknown. The sample has other DNA sequences that encode this CDR3 too. The sample originates from a study of shared clonotypes between healthy human individuals. About the study: Aged between 18 and 49, the donors were a couple of women and three men.

Germline CDR1 reads SGHRS; CDR2 reads YFSETQ. Trimming removed 0 bases at V and 0 bases at J, with 9 bases between. The CDR3 contains 16 residues. Method: immunoSEQ multiplex PCR; TCRdb's copy keeps in-frame clones and lacks some. The sample carries about 2.3 million clones, over 90% recorded once. Whole-study results and caveats: Owing to a small donor count, the genetic and exposure-history diversity represented was limited. Larger estimated richness was generally seen in naive subsets than in memory subsets. In contrast to clonotypes shared by all four donors, non-shared clonotypes had lower generation probabilities.

Source material: naive CD4+ T cells from PBMCs. Subset denoted: CD45RA+ positively selected. This clonotype originated in a man aged 18 to 35 in good health. Some clones in this sample may be carry-over from other donors' samples. V and J are TRBV5-1 and TRBJ2-2, with D possibly matching TRBD2 (6 bases). In DNA, the CDR3 is TGCGCCAGCAGCTTGGTAGGCGGGGCGAACACCGGGGAGCTGTTTTTT. This encodes CASSLVGGANTGELFF.